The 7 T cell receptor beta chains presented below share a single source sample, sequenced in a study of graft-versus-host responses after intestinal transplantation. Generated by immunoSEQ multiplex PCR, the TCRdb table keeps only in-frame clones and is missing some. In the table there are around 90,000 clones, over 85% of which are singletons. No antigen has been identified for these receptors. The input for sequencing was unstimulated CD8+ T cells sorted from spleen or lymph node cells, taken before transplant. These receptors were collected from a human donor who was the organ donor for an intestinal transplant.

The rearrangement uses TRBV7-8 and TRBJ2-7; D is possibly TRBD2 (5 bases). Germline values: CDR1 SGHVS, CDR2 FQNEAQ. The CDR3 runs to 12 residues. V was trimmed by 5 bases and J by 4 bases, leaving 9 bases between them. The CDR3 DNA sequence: TGTGCCAGCAGCCTCTGGAGGTACGAGCAGTACTTC. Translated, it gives CASSLWRYEQYF.

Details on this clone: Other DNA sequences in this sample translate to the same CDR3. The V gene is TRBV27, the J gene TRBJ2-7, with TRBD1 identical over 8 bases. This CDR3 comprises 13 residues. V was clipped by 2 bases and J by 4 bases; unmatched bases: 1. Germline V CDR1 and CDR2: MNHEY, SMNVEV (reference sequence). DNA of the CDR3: TGTGCCAGCAGTTTAACAGGGGGGTACGAGCAGTACTTC. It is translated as CASSLTGGYEQYF.

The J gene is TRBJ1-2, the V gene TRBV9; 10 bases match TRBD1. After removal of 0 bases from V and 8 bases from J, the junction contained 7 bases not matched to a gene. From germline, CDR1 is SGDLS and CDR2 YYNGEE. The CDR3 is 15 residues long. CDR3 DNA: TGTGCCAGCAGCGTAGGGGGACAGGGGATGGGCGGCTACACCTTC. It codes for CASSVGGQGMGGYTF.

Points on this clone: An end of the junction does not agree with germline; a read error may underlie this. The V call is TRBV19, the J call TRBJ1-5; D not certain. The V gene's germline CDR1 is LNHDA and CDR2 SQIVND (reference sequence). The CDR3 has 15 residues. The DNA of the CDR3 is TGTGCCAGTAGTATTTACGGTGATAGCAATCAGCCCCGGCATTTT. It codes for CASSIYGDSNQPRHF.

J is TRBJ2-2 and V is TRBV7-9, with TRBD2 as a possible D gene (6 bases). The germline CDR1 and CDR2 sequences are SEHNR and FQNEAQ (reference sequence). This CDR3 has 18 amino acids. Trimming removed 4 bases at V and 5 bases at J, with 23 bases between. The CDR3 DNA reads TGTGCCAGCAGCTCCCCAGTGGCGTTAGCGGAGTTGACCGGGGAGCTGTTTTTT. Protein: CASSSPVALAELTGELFF.

CDR3: CASSLAEWAEGPQHF. The CDR3 nucleotides are TGTGCCAGCAGCTTGGCCGAGTGGGCGGAGGGGCCCCAGCATTTT. The rearrangement joins TRBV5-5 to TRBJ1-5; D is unclear. CDR1 and CDR2 from the germline V gene are SGHKS and YYEKEE (reference sequence). This CDR3 region has 15 residues. Between the trimmed V and J ends, which lost 0 bases and 9 bases, there was a span of 16 bases.

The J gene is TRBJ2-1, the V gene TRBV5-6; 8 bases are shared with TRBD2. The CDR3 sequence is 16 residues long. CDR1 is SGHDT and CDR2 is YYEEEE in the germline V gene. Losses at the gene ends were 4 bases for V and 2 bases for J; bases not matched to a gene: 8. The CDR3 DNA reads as TGTGCCAGCAGCCCGATAACTAGCGGAACCTACAATGAGCAGTTCTTC. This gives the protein CASSPITSGTYNEQFF.